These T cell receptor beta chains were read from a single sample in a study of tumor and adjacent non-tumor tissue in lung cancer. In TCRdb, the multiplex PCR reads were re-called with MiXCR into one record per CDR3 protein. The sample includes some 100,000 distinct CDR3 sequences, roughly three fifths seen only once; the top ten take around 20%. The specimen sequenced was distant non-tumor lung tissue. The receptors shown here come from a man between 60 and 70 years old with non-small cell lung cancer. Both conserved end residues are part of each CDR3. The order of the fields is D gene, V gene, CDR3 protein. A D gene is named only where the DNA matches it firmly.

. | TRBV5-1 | CASSQGSGGEKLFF
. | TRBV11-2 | CVSNLGGASADTQYF
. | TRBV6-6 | CASSSALPGRFLYDYTF
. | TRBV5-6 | CASNLGTEAFF
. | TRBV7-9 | CASSLALGDTQYF
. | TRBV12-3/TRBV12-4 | CGSSLFAGEAFF
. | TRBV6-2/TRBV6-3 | CASSYREMNTEAFF
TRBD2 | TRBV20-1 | CSARLITSGRGGEQFF
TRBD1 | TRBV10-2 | CASSDWGTGGDYEQYF
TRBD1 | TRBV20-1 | CSASSGQGGYEQYF
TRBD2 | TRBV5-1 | CASSLAGASGIPETQYF
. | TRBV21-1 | CASSKLQGDDQPQHF
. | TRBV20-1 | CSASTRPRVATGADTQYF
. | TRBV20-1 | CSARDWQGMNTEALF
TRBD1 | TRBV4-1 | CTSRKGQAHYNSPLHF